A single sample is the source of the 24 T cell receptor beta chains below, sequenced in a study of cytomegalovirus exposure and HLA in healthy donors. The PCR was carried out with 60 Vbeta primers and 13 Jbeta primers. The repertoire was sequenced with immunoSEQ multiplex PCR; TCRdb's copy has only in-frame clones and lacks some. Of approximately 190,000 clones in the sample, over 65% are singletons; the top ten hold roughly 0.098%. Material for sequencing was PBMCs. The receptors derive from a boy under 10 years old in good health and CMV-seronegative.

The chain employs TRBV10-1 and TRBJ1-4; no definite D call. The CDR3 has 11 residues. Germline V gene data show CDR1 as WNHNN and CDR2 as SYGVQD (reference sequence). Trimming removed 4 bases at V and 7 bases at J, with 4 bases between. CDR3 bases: TGCGCCAGCAGTGCAGGTGAAAAACTGTTTTTT. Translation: CASSAGEKLFF.

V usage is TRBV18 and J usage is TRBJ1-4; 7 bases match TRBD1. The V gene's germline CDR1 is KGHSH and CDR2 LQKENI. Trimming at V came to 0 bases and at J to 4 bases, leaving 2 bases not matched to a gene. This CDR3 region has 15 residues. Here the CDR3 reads CASSPPGQYNEKLFF. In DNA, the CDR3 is TGTGCCAGCTCACCACCGGGACAGTATAATGAAAAACTGTTTTTT. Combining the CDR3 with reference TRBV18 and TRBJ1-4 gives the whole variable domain NAGVMQNPRHLVRRRGQEARLRCSPMKGHSHVYWYRQLPEEGLKFMVYLQKENIIDESGMPKERFSAEFPKEGPSILRIQQVVRGDSAAYFCASSPPGQYNEKLFFGSGTQLSVL.

The CDR3 DNA is TGCGCCAGCAGTTCACAGGGGGCGCACACTGAAGCTTTCTTT. Translation: CASSSQGAHTEAFF. This rearrangement joins TRBV5-1 to TRBJ1-1; 9 bases agree with TRBD1. Germline V gives CDR1 SGHRS, CDR2 YFSETQ. This CDR3 is 14 amino acids long. V lost 5 bases, J lost 3 bases, and 5 bases stayed unmatched.

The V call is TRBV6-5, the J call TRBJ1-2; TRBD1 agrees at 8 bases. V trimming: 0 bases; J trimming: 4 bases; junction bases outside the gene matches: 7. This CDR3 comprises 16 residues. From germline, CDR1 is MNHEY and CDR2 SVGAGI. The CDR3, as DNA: TGTGCCAGCAGTTACTCTTCAGGGGGCGCATCCTATGGCTACACCTTC. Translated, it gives CASSYSSGGASYGYTF.

This CDR3 reads CASSLIFGQGIPDTQYF. The CDR3 DNA sequence: TGCGCCAGCAGTCTGATTTTCGGACAGGGGATTCCAGATACGCAGTATTTT. V usage is TRBV5-1 and J usage is TRBJ2-3, with 9 bases that match TRBD1. Germline CDR1 and CDR2: SGHRS and YFSETQ. The trim removed 5 bases at V and 4 bases at J, leaving 14 bases unmatched. This CDR3 comprises 17 residues. Based on the CDR3 plus reference TRBV5-1 and TRBJ2-3, the full variable domain is KAGVTQTPRYLIKTRGQQVTLSCSPISGHRSVSWYQQTPGQGLQFLFEYFSETQRNKGNFPGRFSGRQFSNSRSEMNVSTLELGDSALYLCASSLIFGQGIPDTQYFGPGTRLTVL.

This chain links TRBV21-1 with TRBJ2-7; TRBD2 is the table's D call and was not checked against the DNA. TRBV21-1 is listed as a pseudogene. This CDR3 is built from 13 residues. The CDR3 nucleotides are TGTGCCAGCAGCGGACGGGAGAACTACGAGCAGTACTTC. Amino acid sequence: CASSGRENYEQYF.

The CDR3 sequence: CASSWDRRTEAFF. CDR3 coding DNA: TGTGCCAGCAGTTGGGACAGGAGGACTGAAGCTTTCTTT. The J gene is TRBJ1-1, the V gene TRBV27; 8 bases fit TRBD1. Germline V gene lookup returns CDR1 MNHEY and CDR2 SMNVEV (reference sequence). Germline trimming cut 4 bases from V and 5 bases from J; bases unmatched to any gene: 3. The CDR3 consists of 13 residues.

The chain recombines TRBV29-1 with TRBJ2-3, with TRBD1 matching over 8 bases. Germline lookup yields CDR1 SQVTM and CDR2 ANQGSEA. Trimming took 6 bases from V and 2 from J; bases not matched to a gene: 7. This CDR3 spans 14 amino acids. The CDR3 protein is CSVAPGQDTDTQYF. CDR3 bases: TGCAGCGTCGCACCGGGACAGGACACAGATACGCAGTATTTT.

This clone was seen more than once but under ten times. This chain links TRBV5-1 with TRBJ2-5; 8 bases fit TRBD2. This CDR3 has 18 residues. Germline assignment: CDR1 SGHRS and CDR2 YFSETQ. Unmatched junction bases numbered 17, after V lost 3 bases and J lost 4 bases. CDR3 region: CASSSPWFWTSTGETQYF. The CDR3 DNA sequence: TGCGCCAGCAGCTCGCCCTGGTTTTGGACTAGCACCGGAGAGACCCAGTACTTC. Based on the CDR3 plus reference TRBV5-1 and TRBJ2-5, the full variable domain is KAGVTQTPRYLIKTRGQQVTLSCSPISGHRSVSWYQQTPGQGLQFLFEYFSETQRNKGNFPGRFSGRQFSNSRSEMNVSTLELGDSALYLCASSSPWFWTSTGETQYFGPGTRLLVL.

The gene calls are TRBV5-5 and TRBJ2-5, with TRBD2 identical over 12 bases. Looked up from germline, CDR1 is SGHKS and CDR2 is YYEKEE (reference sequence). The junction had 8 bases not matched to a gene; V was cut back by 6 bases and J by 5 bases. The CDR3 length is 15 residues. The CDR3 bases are TGTGCCAGCACGCAGACTAGCGGGGGCGGGGAGACCCAGTACTTC. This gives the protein CASTQTSGGGETQYF.

The DNA for the CDR3 is TGCGCCAGCAGCCAAGATTCTGTTCAGCTAGCCTACGAGCAGTACTTC. Residues: CASSQDSVQLAYEQYF. The rearrangement joins TRBV4-1 to TRBJ2-7; D remains unclear. There are 16 residues in the CDR3. Germline CDR1 reads MGHRA; CDR2 reads YSYEKL. V was pared by 0 bases and J by 2 bases, with 14 bases between.

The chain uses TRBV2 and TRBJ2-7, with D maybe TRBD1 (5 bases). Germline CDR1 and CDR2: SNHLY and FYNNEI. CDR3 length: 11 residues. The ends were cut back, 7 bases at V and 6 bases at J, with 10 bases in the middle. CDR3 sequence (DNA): TGTGCCAGCATCAGGGAACTCGAGCAGTACTTC. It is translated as CASIRELEQYF.

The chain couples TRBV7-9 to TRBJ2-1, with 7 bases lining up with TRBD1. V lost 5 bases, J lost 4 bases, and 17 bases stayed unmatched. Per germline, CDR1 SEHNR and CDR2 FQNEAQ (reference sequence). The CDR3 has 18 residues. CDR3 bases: TGTGCCAGCAGCCCATCCACCCTGGGACAGAGGCTATACAATGAGCAGTTCTTC. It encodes CASSPSTLGQRLYNEQFF.

CDR3 amino acids: CASRGQGASEQYF. The CDR3 DNA reads as TGTGCCAGTAGGGGACAGGGGGCCAGCGAGCAGTACTTC. The V call is TRBV6-1, the J call TRBJ2-7, with 12 bases identical to TRBD1. V shed 9 bases and J 6 bases; nucleotides not matched to a gene: 6. Germline CDR1 MNHNS, CDR2 SASEGT. The CDR3 spans 13 residues.

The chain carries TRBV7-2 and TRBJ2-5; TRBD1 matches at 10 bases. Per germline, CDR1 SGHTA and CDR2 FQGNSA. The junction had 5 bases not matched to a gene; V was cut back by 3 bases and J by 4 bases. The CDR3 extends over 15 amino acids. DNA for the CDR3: TGTGCCAGCAGCTTGGGACAGGGGAAGTTAGAGACCCAGTACTTC. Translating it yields CASSLGQGKLETQYF. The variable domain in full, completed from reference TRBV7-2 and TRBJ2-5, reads GAGVSQSPSNKVTEKGKDVELRCDPISGHTALYWYRQSLGQGLEFLIYFQGNSAPDKSGLPSDRFSAERTGGSVSTLTIQRTQQEDSAVYLCASSLGQGKLETQYFGPGTRLLVL.

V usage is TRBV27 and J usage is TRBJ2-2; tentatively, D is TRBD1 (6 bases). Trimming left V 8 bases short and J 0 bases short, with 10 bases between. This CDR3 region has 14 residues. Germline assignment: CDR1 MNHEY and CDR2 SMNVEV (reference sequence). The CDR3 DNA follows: TGTGCCAGCCCAAGGACAGCGAACACCGGGGAGCTGTTTTTT. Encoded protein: CASPRTANTGELFF.

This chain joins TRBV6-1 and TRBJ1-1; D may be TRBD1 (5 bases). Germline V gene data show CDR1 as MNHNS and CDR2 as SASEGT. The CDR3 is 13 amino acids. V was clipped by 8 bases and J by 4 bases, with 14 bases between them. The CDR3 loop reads CASPSFQGTEAFF. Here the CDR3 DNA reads TGTGCCAGCCCTAGTTTTCAGGGCACTGAAGCTTTCTTT.

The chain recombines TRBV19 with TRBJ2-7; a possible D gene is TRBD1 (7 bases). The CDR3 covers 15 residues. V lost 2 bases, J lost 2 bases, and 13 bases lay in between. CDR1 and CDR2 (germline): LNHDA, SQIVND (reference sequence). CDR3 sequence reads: CASSISTGRTYEQYF. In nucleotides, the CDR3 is TGTGCCAGTAGTATATCGACAGGGAGGACCTACGAGCAGTACTTC. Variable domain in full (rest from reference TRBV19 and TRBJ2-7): DGGITQSPKYLFRKEGQNVTLSCEQNLNHDAMYWYRQDPGQGLRLIYYSQIVNDFQKGDIAEGYSVSREKKESFPLTVTSAQKNPTAFYLCASSISTGRTYEQYFGPGTRLTVT.

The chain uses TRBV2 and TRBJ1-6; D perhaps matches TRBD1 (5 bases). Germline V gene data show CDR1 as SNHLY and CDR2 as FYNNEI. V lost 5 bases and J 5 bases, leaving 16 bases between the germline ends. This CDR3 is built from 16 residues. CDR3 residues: CASSRQGLPNNSPLHF. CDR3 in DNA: TGTGCCAGCAGTCGCCAGGGCCTCCCCAATAATTCACCCCTCCACTTT.

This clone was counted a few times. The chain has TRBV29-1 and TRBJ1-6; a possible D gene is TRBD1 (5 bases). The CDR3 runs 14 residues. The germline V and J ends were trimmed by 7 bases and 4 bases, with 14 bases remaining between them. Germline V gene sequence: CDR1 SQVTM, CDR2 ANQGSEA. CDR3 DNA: TGCAGCGCCCGTGAGGGGACTTATAATTCACCCCTCCACTTT. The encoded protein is CSAREGTYNSPLHF.

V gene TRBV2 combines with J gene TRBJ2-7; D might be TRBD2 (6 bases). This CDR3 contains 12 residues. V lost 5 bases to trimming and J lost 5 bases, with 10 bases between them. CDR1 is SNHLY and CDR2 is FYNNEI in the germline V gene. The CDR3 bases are TGTGCCAGCAGTCCAACTAGCAACGAGCAGTACTTC. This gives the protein CASSPTSNEQYF. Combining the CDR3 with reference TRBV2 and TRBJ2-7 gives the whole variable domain EPEVTQTPSHQVTQMGQEVILRCVPISNHLYFYWYRQILGQKVEFLVSFYNNEISEKSEIFDDQFSVERPDGSNFTLKIRSTKLEDSAMYFCASSPTSNEQYFGPGTRLTVT.

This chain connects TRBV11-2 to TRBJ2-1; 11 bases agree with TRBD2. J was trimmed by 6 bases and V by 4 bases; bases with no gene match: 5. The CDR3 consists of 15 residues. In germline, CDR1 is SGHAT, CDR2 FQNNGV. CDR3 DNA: TGTGCCAGCAGCTCGGGACTAGCGGTGCTCAATGAGCAGTTCTTC. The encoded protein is CASSSGLAVLNEQFF. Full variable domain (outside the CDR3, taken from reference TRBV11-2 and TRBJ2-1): EAGVAQSPRYKIIEKRQSVAFWCNPISGHATLYWYQQILGQGPKLLIQFQNNGVVDDSQLPKDRFSAERLKGVDSTLKIQPAKLEDSAVYLCASSSGLAVLNEQFFGPGTRLTVL.

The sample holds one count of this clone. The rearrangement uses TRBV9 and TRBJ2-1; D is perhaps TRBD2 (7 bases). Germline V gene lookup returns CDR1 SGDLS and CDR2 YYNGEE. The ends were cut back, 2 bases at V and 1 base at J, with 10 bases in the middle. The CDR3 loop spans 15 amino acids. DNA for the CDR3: TGTGCCAGCAGCGTCGCGGGGGCTTCCTACAATGAGCAGTTCTTC. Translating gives CASSVAGASYNEQFF.

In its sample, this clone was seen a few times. CDR3 in DNA: TGTGCCAGCAGTCTTATAGGGGGGGGAACTGAAGCTTTCTTT. Protein product: CASSLIGGGTEAFF. The V and J genes are TRBV6-1 and TRBJ1-1; a weak D match, TRBD1 (6 bases). The CDR3 covers 14 residues. In germline, CDR1 is MNHNS, CDR2 SASEGT. V shed 5 bases and J shed 5 bases, with 15 bases lying between them.